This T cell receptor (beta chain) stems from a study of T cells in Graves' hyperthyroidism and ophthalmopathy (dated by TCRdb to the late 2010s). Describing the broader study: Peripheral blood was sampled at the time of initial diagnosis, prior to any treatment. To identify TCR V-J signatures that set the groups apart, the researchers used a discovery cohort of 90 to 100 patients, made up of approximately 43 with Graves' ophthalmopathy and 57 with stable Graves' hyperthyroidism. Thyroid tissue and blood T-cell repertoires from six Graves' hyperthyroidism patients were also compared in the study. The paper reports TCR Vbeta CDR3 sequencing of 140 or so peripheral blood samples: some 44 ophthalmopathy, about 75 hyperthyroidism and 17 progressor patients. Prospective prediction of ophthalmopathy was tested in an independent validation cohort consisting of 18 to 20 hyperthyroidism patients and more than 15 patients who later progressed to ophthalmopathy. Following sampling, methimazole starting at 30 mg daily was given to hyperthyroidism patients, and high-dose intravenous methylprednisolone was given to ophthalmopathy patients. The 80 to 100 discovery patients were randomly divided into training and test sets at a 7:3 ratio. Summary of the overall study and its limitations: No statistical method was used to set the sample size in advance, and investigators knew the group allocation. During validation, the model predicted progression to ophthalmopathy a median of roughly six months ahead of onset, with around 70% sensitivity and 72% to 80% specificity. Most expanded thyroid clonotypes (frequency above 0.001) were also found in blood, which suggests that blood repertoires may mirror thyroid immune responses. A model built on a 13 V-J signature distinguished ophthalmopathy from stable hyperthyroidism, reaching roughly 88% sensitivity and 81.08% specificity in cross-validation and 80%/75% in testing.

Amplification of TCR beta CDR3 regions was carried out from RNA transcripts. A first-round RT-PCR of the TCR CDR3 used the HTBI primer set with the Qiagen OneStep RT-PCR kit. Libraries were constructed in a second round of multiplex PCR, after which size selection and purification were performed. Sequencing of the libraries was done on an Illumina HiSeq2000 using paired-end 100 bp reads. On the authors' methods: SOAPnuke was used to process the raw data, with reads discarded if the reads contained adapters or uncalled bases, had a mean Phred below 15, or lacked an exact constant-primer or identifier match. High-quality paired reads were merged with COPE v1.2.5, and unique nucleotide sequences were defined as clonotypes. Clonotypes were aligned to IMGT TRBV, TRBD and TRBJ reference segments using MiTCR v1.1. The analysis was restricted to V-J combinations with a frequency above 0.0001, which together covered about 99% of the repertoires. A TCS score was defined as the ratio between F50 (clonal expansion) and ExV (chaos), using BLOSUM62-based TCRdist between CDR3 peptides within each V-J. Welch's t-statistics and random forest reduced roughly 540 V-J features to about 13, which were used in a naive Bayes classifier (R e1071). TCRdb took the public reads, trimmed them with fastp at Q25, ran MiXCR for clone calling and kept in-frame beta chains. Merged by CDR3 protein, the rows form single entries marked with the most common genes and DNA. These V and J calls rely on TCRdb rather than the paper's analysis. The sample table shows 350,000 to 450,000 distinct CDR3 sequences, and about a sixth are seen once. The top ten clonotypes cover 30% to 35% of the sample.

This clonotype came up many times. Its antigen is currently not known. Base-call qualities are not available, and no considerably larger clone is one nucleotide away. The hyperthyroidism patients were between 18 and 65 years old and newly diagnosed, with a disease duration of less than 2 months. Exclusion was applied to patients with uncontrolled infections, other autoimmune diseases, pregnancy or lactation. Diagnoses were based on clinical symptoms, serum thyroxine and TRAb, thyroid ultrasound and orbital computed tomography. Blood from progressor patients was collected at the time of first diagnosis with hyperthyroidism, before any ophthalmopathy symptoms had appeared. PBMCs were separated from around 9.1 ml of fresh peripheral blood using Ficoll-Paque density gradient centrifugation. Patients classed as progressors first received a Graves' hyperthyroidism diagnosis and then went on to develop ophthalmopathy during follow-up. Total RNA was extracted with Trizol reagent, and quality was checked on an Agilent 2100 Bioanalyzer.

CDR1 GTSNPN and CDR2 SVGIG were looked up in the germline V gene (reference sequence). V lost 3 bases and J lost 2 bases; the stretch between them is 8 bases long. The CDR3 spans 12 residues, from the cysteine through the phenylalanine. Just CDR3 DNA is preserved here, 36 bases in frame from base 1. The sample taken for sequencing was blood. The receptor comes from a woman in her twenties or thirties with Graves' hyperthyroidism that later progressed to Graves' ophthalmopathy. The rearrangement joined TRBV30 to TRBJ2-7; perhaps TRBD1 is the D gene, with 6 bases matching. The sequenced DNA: TGTGCCTGGAGGACAGGAGCCTACGAGCAGTACTTC. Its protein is CAWRTGAYEQYF.